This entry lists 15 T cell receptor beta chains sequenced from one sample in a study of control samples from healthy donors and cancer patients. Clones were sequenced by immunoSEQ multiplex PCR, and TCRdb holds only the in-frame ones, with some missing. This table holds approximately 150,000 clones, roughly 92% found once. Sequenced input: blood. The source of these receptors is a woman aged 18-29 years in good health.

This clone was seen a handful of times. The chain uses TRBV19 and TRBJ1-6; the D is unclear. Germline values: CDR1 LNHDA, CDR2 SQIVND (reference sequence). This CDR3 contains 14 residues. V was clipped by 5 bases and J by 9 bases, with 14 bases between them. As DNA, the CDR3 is TGTGCCAGTAGTCCCTCCTGGGGAAGTTCACCCCTCCACTTT. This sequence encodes CASSPSWGSSPLHF.

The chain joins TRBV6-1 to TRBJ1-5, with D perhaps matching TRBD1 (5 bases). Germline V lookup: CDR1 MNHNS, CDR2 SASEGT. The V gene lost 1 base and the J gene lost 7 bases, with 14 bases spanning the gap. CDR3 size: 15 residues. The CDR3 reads CASSEGGAPGQPQHF. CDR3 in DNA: TGTGCCAGCAGTGAAGGAGGGGCCCCTGGGCAGCCCCAGCATTTT.

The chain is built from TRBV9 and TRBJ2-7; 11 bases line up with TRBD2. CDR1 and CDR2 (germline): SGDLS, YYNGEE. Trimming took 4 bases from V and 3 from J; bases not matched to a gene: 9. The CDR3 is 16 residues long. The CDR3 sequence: CASSPGTSGIIYEQYF. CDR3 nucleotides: TGTGCCAGCAGCCCTGGGACTAGCGGAATAATCTACGAGCAGTACTTC.

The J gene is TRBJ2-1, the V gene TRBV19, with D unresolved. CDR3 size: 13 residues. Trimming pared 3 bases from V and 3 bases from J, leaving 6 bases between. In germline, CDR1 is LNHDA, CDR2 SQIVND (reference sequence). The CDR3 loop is CASSIGSYNEQFF. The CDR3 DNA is TGTGCCAGTAGTATCGGCAGCTACAATGAGCAGTTCTTC.

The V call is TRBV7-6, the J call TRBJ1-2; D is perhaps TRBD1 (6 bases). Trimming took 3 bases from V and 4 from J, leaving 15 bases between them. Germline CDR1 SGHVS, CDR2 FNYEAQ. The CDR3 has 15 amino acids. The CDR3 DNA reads TGTGCCAGCAGCTTTCTCGCACGACAGGTCTATGGCTACACCTTC. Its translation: CASSFLARQVYGYTF.

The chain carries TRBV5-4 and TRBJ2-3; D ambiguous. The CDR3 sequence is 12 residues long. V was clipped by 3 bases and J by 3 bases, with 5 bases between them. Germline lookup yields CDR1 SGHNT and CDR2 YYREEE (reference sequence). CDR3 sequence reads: CASSSRTDTQYF. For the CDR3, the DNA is TGTGCCAGCAGCTCCAGGACAGATACGCAGTATTTT.

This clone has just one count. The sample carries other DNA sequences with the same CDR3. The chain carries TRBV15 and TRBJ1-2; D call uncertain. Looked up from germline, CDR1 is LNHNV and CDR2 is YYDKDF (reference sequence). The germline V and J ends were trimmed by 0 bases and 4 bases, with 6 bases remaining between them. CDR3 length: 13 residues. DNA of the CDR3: TGTGCCACCAGCAGAGACGGGTTCTATGGCTACACCTTC. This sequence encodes CATSRDGFYGYTF.

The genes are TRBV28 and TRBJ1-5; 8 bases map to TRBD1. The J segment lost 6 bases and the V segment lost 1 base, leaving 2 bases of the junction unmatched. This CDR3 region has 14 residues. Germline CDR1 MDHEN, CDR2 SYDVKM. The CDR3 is CASSLSGGSQPQHF. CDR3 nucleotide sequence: TGTGCCAGCAGTTTATCAGGGGGCAGTCAGCCCCAGCATTTT. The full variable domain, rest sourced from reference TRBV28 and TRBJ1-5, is DVKVTQSSRYLVKRTGEKVFLECVQDMDHENMFWYRQDPGLGLRLIYFSYDVKMKEKGDIPEGYSVSREKKERFSLILESASTNQTSMYLCASSLSGGSQPQHFGDGTRLSIL.

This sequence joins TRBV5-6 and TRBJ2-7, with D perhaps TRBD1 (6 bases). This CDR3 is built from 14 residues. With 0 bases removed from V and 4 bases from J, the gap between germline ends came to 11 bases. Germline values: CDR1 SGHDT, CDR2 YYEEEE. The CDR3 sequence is CASSLVGARYEQYF. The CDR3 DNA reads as TGTGCCAGCAGCTTGGTGGGGGCGCGTTACGAGCAGTACTTC.

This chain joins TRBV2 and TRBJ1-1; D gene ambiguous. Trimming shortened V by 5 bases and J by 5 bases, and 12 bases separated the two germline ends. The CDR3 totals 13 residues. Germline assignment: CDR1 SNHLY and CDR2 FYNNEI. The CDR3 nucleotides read TGTGCCAGCAGTCCCGAGGCGAGGACTGAAGCTTTCTTT. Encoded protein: CASSPEARTEAFF. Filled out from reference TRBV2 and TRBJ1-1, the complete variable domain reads EPEVTQTPSHQVTQMGQEVILRCVPISNHLYFYWYRQILGQKVEFLVSFYNNEISEKSEIFDDQFSVERPDGSNFTLKIRSTKLEDSAMYFCASSPEARTEAFFGQGTRLTVV.

The CDR3 protein is CASSSPREGRDTQYF. In nucleotides, the CDR3 is TGTGCCAGCAGTTCCCCACGGGAGGGCCGCGATACGCAGTATTTT. The J gene is TRBJ2-3, the V gene TRBV27; 8 nucleotides match TRBD2. The germline V gene has CDR1 MNHEY and CDR2 SMNVEV (reference sequence). CDR3 size: 15 residues. V dropped 4 bases and J dropped 6; count of bases not matched to a gene: 9.

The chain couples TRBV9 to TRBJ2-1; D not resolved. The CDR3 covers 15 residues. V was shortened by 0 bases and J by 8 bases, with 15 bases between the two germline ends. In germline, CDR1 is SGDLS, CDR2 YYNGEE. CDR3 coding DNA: TGTGCCAGCAGCGTAGCCGATTTTTGGGGTCATGAGCAGTTCTTC. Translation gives CASSVADFWGHEQFF.

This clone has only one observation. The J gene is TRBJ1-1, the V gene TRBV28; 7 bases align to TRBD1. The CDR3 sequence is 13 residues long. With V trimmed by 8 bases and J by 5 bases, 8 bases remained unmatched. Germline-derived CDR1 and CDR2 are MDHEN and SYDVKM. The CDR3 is CASLFRDSTEAFF. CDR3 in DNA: TGTGCCAGCTTATTTAGGGACAGTACTGAAGCTTTCTTT.

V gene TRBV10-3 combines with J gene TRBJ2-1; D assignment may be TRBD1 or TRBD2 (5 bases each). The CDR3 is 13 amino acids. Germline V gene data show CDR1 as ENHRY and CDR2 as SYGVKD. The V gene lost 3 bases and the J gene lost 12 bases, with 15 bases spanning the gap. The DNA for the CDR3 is TGTGCCATCAGTGAAGAGGGGCCTATGTTGCAGTTCTTC. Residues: CAISEEGPMLQFF.

In nucleotides, the CDR3 is TGTGCCAGCAGTTTATTTGGGGGGACAGGGGAAAATCAGCCCCAGCATTTT. Residues: CASSLFGGTGENQPQHF. The V and J genes are TRBV28 and TRBJ1-5; 10 nucleotides line up with TRBD1. The CDR3 sequence is 17 residues long. The J segment lost 4 bases and the V segment lost 1 base, leaving 7 bases of the junction unmatched. Germline V CDR1 and CDR2: MDHEN, SYDVKM.